A selection of T cell receptor beta chains follows, all from one sample in a study of Graves' ophthalmopathy and Graves' hyperthyroidism. TCRdb reprocessed the multiplex PCR reads with MiXCR, giving one entry per CDR3 protein. The sample yields 400,000 or so distinct CDR3 sequences, 15% seen once. The source material was peripheral blood. The receptors originated from a woman between 18 and 30 years old with stable Graves' hyperthyroidism. CDR3s include the opening cysteine and the closing phenylalanine or tryptophan. D genes are given only for firm matches. Part of the rows lack a size; the others show once, few, many or a class for expanded clones.

-	TRBV12-3/TRBV12-4	TRBJ2-5	many	CASSTTGPHSGETQYF	TGTGCCAGCTCTACTACCGGGCCCCACAGTGGCGAGACCCAGTACTTC
-	TRBV6-1	TRBJ2-5	many	CASSEVAGVETQYF	TGTGCCAGCAGTGAAGTAGCCGGGGTGGAGACCCAGTACTTC
TRBD1	TRBV2	TRBJ1-3	many	CASSGGQGPGNTIYF	TGTGCCAGCAGTGGAGGACAGGGCCCTGGAAACACCATATATTTT
-	TRBV7-2	TRBJ1-1	many	CASSLFGTVNTEAFF	TGTGCCAGCAGCTTATTCGGGACGGTGAACACTGAAGCTTTCTTT
-	TRBV11-2	TRBJ1-1	many	CASSNEPFEGGRAFF	TGTGCCAGCAGCAACGAGCCCTTCGAGGGGGGGAGAGCTTTCTTT
-	TRBV29-1	TRBJ1-2	many	CSVEDDNSGYTF	TGCAGCGTTGAAGACGACAACAGTGGCTACACCTTC
-	TRBV20-1	TRBJ2-2	many	CSASRGGPSSGELFF	TGCAGTGCTAGTAGGGGGGGTCCCTCTTCCGGGGAGCTGTTTTTT
-	TRBV18	TRBJ1-3	few	CASSPPGSTGNTIYF	TGTGCCAGCTCACCACCGGGCTCTACTGGAAACACCATATATTTT
-	TRBV28	TRBJ1-5	-	CASSLLAHRPQHF	TGTGCCAGCAGTTTATTAGCCCATAGGCCCCAGCATTTT
TRBD2	TRBV12-3/TRBV12-4	TRBJ2-5	many	CASSLGRGVGETQYF	TGTGCCAGCAGTTTAGGGCGGGGGGTTGGAGAGACCCAGTACTTC
TRBD1	TRBV10-1	TRBJ1-1	-	CASSDGTVTEAFF	TGCGCCAGCAGTGATGGGACAGTAACTGAAGCTTTCTTT
-	TRBV5-4	TRBJ1-3	few	CASSLDPPQASGNTIYF	TGTGCCAGCAGCTTGGATCCCCCACAAGCCTCTGGAAACACCATATATTTT
-	TRBV11-2	TRBJ2-7	many	CASSLGGLHEQYF	TGTGCCAGCAGCTTAGGGGGTTTGCACGAGCAGTACTTC
-	TRBV11-2	TRBJ2-6	few	CASSQRDRLSGANVLTF	TGTGCCAGCAGCCAGCGGGACAGACTCTCTGGGGCCAACGTCCTGACTTTC
-	TRBV12-3/TRBV12-4	TRBJ1-1	many	CASSRVGNTEAFF	TGTGCCAGCAGTCGGGTGGGGAACACTGAAGCTTTCTTT
-	TRBV11-2	TRBJ1-2	many	CASSPPAALYGYTF	TGTGCCAGCAGCCCCCCCGCGGCACTCTATGGCTACACCTTC
-	TRBV6-1	TRBJ2-5	-	CASSNAPGAGETQYF	TGTGCCAGCAGTAACGCCCCCGGGGCGGGAGAGACCCAGTACTTC
TRBD2	TRBV7-2	TRBJ2-7	many	CASSSGTRFHEQYF	TGTGCCAGCAGCTCCGGGACTAGGTTCCACGAGCAGTACTTC
-	TRBV9	TRBJ1-2	many	CASSVGAEAGVYGYTF	TGTGCCAGCAGCGTAGGGGCCGAGGCCGGGGTCTATGGCTACACCTTC
-	TRBV12-3/TRBV12-4	TRBJ1-1	many	CASSFRVNTEAFF	TGTGCCAGCAGTTTTCGCGTGAACACTGAAGCTTTCTTT
-	TRBV12-3/TRBV12-4	TRBJ2-7	many	CASSLYPSTGSYEQYF	TGTGCCAGCAGTTTATACCCCTCGACAGGCTCCTACGAGCAGTACTTC
-	TRBV11-2	TRBJ1-6	-	CASSLDPGKYNSPLHF	TGTGCCAGCAGCTTAGATCCAGGAAAATATAATTCACCCCTCCACTTT
-	TRBV3-1	TRBJ1-6	many	CASSQVGGPNSPLHF	TGTGCCAGCAGCCAAGTGGGGGGGCCTAATTCACCCCTCCACTTT
TRBD1	TRBV2	TRBJ1-2	many	CASRARQGIFYGYTF	TGTGCCAGCAGGGCGAGACAGGGTATATTCTATGGCTACACCTTC
TRBD1	TRBV5-1	TRBJ1-5	-	CASSLAGTGDHPQHF	TGCGCCAGCAGCTTGGCCGGGACAGGAGATCACCCCCAGCATTTT
TRBD1	TRBV12-3/TRBV12-4	TRBJ2-2	many	CASQTRGQGGTGELFF	TGTGCCAGCCAGACGAGGGGACAGGGGGGCACCGGGGAGCTGTTTTTT
-	TRBV14	TRBJ1-1	many	CASGRGSGTEAFF	TGTGCCAGCGGGCGGGGATCGGGCACTGAAGCTTTCTTT
-	TRBV7-2	TRBJ1-1	many	CASSLDEAGEAFF	TGTGCCAGCAGCTTAGACGAGGCCGGTGAAGCTTTCTTT
TRBD1	TRBV12-5	TRBJ1-2	many	CASGSSGTGRGGYTF	TGTGCTAGTGGTTCGTCCGGGACAGGGAGGGGTGGCTACACCTTC
-	TRBV19	TRBJ2-2	many	CASQSVVNTGELFF	TGTGCCAGTCAGTCGGTAGTTAACACCGGGGAGCTGTTTTTT
TRBD2	TRBV20-1	TRBJ2-7	many	CSAVGTSGAPYEQYF	TGCAGTGCTGTCGGGACTAGCGGGGCCCCCTACGAGCAGTACTTC
TRBD1	TRBV12-3/TRBV12-4	TRBJ1-5	many	CASTPGGSRVQPQHF	TGTGCCAGCACCCCAGGGGGGTCGAGAGTTCAGCCCCAGCATTTT
TRBD1	TRBV19	TRBJ1-2	many	CASSPPPWTGVDYGYTF	TGTGCCAGTAGTCCCCCCCCCTGGACAGGGGTTGACTATGGCTACACCTTC
-	TRBV7-9	TRBJ2-5	many	CASSRPGSHLETQYF	TGTGCCAGCAGCCGACCGGGATCCCACTTAGAGACCCAGTACTTC
-	TRBV20-1	TRBJ1-2	few	CSARVGGGYGYTF	TGCAGTGCTAGAGTAGGGGGAGGCTATGGCTACACCTTC
-	TRBV27	TRBJ2-4	many	CASSPLNRENIQYF	TGTGCCAGCAGCCCTCTCAACAGGGAAAACATTCAGTACTTC
-	TRBV6-1	TRBJ2-5	-	CASSTRGRETQYF	TGTGCCAGCAGTACCCGGGGGCGGGAGACCCAGTACTTC
TRBD1	TRBV6-2/TRBV6-3	TRBJ1-1	many	CASSSIGTGNTEAFF	TGTGCCAGCAGTTCCATCGGGACAGGGAACACTGAAGCTTTCTTT
TRBD1	TRBV27	TRBJ1-1	many	CASSPIRQGEAFF	TGTGCCAGCAGCCCGATAAGACAGGGTGAAGCTTTCTTT
TRBD1	TRBV7-2	TRBJ1-2	many	CASSLAVRGRDGYTF	TGTGCCAGCAGCTTAGCCGTCAGGGGGCGTGATGGCTACACCTTC
TRBD1	TRBV27	TRBJ2-5	-	CASFRTGVEETQYF	TGTGCCAGCTTTCGGACAGGGGTTGAAGAGACCCAGTACTTC
TRBD2	TRBV7-9	TRBJ2-7	-	CASSRTSGDYEQYF	TGTGCCAGCAGCCGGACTAGCGGAGACTACGAGCAGTACTTC
-	TRBV7-9	TRBJ2-2	many	CASSLEGTGELFF	TGTGCCAGCAGTTTGGAAGGAACCGGGGAGCTGTTTTTT
-	TRBV6-1	TRBJ1-5	many	CASRRENQPQHF	TGTGCCAGCAGGAGGGAGAATCAGCCCCAGCATTTT
-	TRBV9	TRBJ1-1	many	CASSPRGGHKAEAFF	TGTGCCAGCAGCCCCAGGGGAGGACATAAGGCTGAAGCTTTCTTT